The clone carrying this TCR beta chain was seen more than once but under ten times. Produced via immunoSEQ multiplex PCR; TCRdb's table is partial and in-frame only. Among nearly 55,000 clones listed, around 89% were seen once. This specimen belongs to a study of T cell responses to AZD1222 COVID-19 vaccine. The germline V gene has CDR1 SEHNR and CDR2 FQNEAQ (reference sequence). CDR3 size: 15 residues. Trimming took 10 bases from V and 4 from J; bases not matched to a gene: 11. This TCR came from an adult who received the AZD1222 COVID-19 vaccine. The genes are TRBV7-9 and TRBJ2-3, with 10 bases aligning to TRBD2. This material consisted of peripheral blood, taken 28 days after the second AZD1222 dose. CDR3 protein: CATTEREGFPDTQYF. As DNA, the CDR3 is TGTGCCACAACCGAGCGGGAGGGTTTCCCAGATACGCAGTATTTT.